What follows are 2 T cell receptor beta chains derived from one specimen sequenced in a study of identifying expanded T cells in peripheral blood. Sequenced by immunoSEQ multiplex PCR; TCRdb stores in-frame clones only, minus some. The table shows some 96,000 clones, with over 75% occurring only once. Specimen: blood. The receptor source for this set is a person aged 18-70 years in good health.

As concerns this clone: Other DNA sequences from this sample encode an identical CDR3 as well. V and J are TRBV9 and TRBJ1-3, with D perhaps TRBD1 (5 bases). The germline CDR1 and CDR2 sequences are SGDLS and YYNGEE. This CDR3 has 14 residues. Trimming stripped 0 bases from V and 3 bases from J, with 7 bases between. The CDR3 DNA follows: TGTGCCAGCAGCGTAGGAGACAGTGGAAACACCATATATTTT. It is translated as CASSVGDSGNTIYF.

The chain carries TRBV5-1 and TRBJ2-5; possible D gene TRBD2, 6 bases. From germline, CDR1 is SGHRS and CDR2 YFSETQ. The V gene lost 0 bases and the J gene lost 2 bases, with 14 bases spanning the gap. The CDR3 spans 16 residues. The CDR3 DNA is TGCGCCAGCAGCTTGGGTGGGACTTCCCGACAAGAGACCCAGTACTTC. Amino acid sequence: CASSLGGTSRQETQYF.